Listed here are 32 T cell receptor beta chains from one sample, sequenced in a study of T cell responses to AZD1222 COVID-19 vaccine. Produced via immunoSEQ multiplex PCR; TCRdb's table is partial and in-frame only. The table shows around 110,000 clones, with under 90% occurring only once. Sequencing was performed on peripheral blood, taken on day 0 of AZD1222 vaccination. All receptors come from an adult in good health.

The chain is built from TRBV12-3 or TRBV12-4 and TRBJ1-1; perhaps TRBD1 as D (6 bases). Deletions cut 6 bases from V and 7 bases from J, with 12 bases between. This CDR3 contains 12 residues. CDR3 in amino acids: CASSRQDSEAFF. The DNA of the CDR3 is TGTGCCAGCAGCCGTCAGGACAGTGAAGCTTTCTTT.

The chain is built from TRBV14 and TRBJ2-7; 11 bases are a match to TRBD2. V lost 4 bases to trimming and J lost 6 bases; unmatched junction nucleotides: 8. Germline V lookup: CDR1 SGHDN, CDR2 FVKESK. The CDR3 is 15 amino acids. CDR3 region: CASSRTSGSQSEQYF. The CDR3 coding sequence is TGTGCCAGCAGCCGAACTAGCGGGAGTCAAAGCGAGCAGTACTTC.

V is TRBV6-5 and J is TRBJ2-7; D is perhaps TRBD1 (6 bases). The germline V gene encodes CDR1 MNHEY and CDR2 SVGAGI. V was trimmed by 2 bases and J by 1 base, leaving 15 bases between them. The CDR3 has 16 amino acids. The CDR3 DNA reads as TGTGCCAGCAGTTACGGTGGACAGTGGCTTTCCTACGAGCAGTACTTC. Its translation: CASSYGGQWLSYEQYF.

The V gene is TRBV3-1 (or the pseudogene TRBV3-2), the J gene TRBJ2-7; 12 bases align to TRBD2. Germline V gives CDR1 LGHDT, CDR2 YNNKEL (reference sequence). The length of the CDR3 is 17 residues. Trimming removed 0 bases from V and 4 bases from J; junction bases left unmatched: 7. For the CDR3, the DNA is TGTGCCAGCAGCCAAGAAGTGGCTAGCGGGAGGGCGTACGAGCAGTACTTC. Amino acids: CASSQEVASGRAYEQYF.

This sequence joins TRBV5-1 and TRBJ2-6, with D perhaps TRBD1 (6 bases). Trimming removed 4 bases from V and 3 bases from J, with 14 bases in between. The CDR3 sequence is 16 residues long. In germline, CDR1 is SGHRS, CDR2 YFSETQ. The CDR3 sequence: CASSPSQGLGANVLTF. The CDR3 DNA reads TGCGCCAGCAGCCCGTCTCAGGGGCTTGGGGCCAACGTCCTGACTTTC.

V gene TRBV5-4 combines with J gene TRBJ1-2; TRBD1 matches at 7 bases. Trimming took 4 bases from V and 3 from J; bases not matched to a gene: 6. CDR1 SGHNT and CDR2 YYREEE come from the germline V gene (reference sequence). The CDR3 sequence is 14 residues long. In DNA form, the CDR3 reads TGTGCCAGCAGCATTACAGGGGCGGACTATGGCTACACCTTC. Protein sequence: CASSITGADYGYTF.

V gene TRBV2 combines with J gene TRBJ1-6; tentative D call: TRBD1 (5 bases). This CDR3 is built from 17 residues. The germline V gene encodes CDR1 SNHLY and CDR2 FYNNEI. V lost 4 bases and J lost 0, with 13 bases in between. This CDR3 reads CASSGGTLSSYNSPLHF. In DNA form, the CDR3 reads TGTGCCAGCAGTGGAGGGACCTTAAGCTCCTATAATTCACCCCTCCACTTT.

J is TRBJ1-2 and V is TRBV19; tentative D call: TRBD1 (5 bases). Germline V CDR1 and CDR2: LNHDA, SQIVND (reference sequence). V was clipped by 5 bases and J by 14 bases, with 18 bases between them. This CDR3 region has 12 residues. CDR3 in DNA: TGTGCCAGTAGTGTTACCGACAGTTATCGGACCTTC. The encoded protein is CASSVTDSYRTF.

The rearrangement joins TRBV5-4 to TRBJ2-3, with TRBD2 identical over 9 bases. V was clipped by 4 bases and J by 0 bases; unmatched bases: 12. The CDR3 consists of 18 residues. The germline CDR1 and CDR2 sequences are SGHNT and YYREEE (reference sequence). The chain's CDR3 is CASSAGLASRPSTDTQYF. The CDR3, as DNA: TGTGCCAGCAGCGCTGGACTAGCGTCCCGACCTAGCACAGATACGCAGTATTTT. Full variable domain (rest looked up from reference TRBV5-4 and TRBJ2-3): ETGVTQSPTHLIKTRGQQVTLRCSSQSGHNTVSWYQQALGQGPQFIFQYYREEENGRGNFPPRFSGLQFPNYSSELNVNALELDDSALYLCASSAGLASRPSTDTQYFGPGTRLTVL.

This clone was seen only once. V usage is TRBV23-1 and J usage is TRBJ2-7; D may be TRBD1 or TRBD2 (5 bases each). TRBV23-1 falls under the ORF class, with uncertain function. V lost 2 bases to trimming and J lost 2 bases, with 10 bases between them. The CDR3 is made up of 14 amino acids. CDR3 protein: CASSQTGPTYEQYF. Here the CDR3 DNA reads TGCGCCAGCAGTCAAACGGGACCGACCTACGAGCAGTACTTC.

The V gene is TRBV7-9, the J gene TRBJ2-2; D is unclear. This CDR3 contains 13 residues. Germline V gene data show CDR1 as SEHNR and CDR2 as FQNEAQ (reference sequence). V lost 5 bases and J lost 5, with 9 bases in between. The CDR3 here is CASSPVPTGELFF. DNA for the CDR3: TGTGCCAGCAGCCCTGTCCCGACCGGGGAGCTGTTTTTT.

This clone was found once. Written as DNA, the CDR3 is TGTGCCAGCTCACCGGCCGGGGGGTTCCAAGAGACCCAGTACTTC. It is translated as CASSPAGGFQETQYF. V and J are TRBV18 and TRBJ2-5; 7 positions agree with TRBD2. This CDR3 has 15 residues. J lost 1 base, V lost 3 bases, and 5 bases had no gene match. Germline CDR1 is KGHSH and CDR2 is LQKENI.

This rearrangement joins TRBV7-3 to TRBJ1-2; TRBD1 agrees at 10 bases. The trim removed 5 bases at V and 8 bases at J, leaving 8 bases unmatched. The CDR3 has 14 amino acids. CDR1 SGHTA and CDR2 FQGTGA come from the germline V gene. The CDR3 loop is CASSPDRGLGGYTF. The CDR3 nucleotides read TGTGCCAGCAGCCCCGACAGGGGGCTTGGAGGCTACACCTTC.

This clone occurred a few times. V is TRBV4-1 and J is TRBJ2-1, with a weak D call TRBD2 (6 bases). The CDR3 is 16 amino acids. V was cut by 2 bases and J by 6 bases, with 17 bases left in between. The V gene's germline CDR1 is MGHRA and CDR2 YSYEKL. For the CDR3, the DNA is TGCGCCAGCAGCCAACGAAAAGGACTAAACTTCAATGAGCAGTTCTTC. Translating gives CASSQRKGLNFNEQFF.

The chain links TRBV6-4 to TRBJ2-7, with 10 bases matching TRBD2. This CDR3 comprises 16 residues. V lost 2 bases, J lost 2 bases, and 6 bases stayed unmatched. Germline lookup yields CDR1 MRHNA and CDR2 SNTAGT. The CDR3 loop is CASSDPSSGSAYEQYF. The DNA of the CDR3 is TGTGCCAGCAGTGACCCGTCTAGCGGGAGCGCCTACGAGCAGTACTTC.

This clone has just one count. The chain joins TRBV4-3 to TRBJ2-1; D is undetermined. The germline CDR1 and CDR2 sequences are LGHNA and YSLEER. The CDR3 extends over 16 amino acids. V dropped 0 bases and J dropped 2 bases, with 11 bases sitting between them. The CDR3 here is CASSQDRVTAYNEQFF. The CDR3 DNA reads as TGCGCCAGCAGCCAAGATAGAGTCACGGCCTACAATGAGCAGTTCTTC.

This chain uses TRBV3-1 (or the pseudogene TRBV3-2) with TRBJ1-4, with a weak D call TRBD1 (6 bases). CDR1 and CDR2 (germline): LGHDT, YNNKEL (reference sequence). Trimming cost V 3 bases and J 7 bases, with 15 bases left between them. There are 15 residues in the CDR3. DNA for the CDR3: TGTGCCAGCAGCCAGGATATGGACAGAGGTGAAAAACTGTTTTTT. Its translation: CASSQDMDRGEKLFF.

The chain joins TRBV6-5 to TRBJ2-7; D ambiguous. Per the germline V gene, CDR1 is MNHEY and CDR2 is SVGAGI. Trimming took off 6 bases at V and 3 bases at J, with 6 bases between the two ends. The CDR3 totals 11 residues. The CDR3: CASRNYYEQYF. The CDR3 DNA sequence: TGTGCCAGCAGGAATTACTACGAGCAGTACTTC.

V gene TRBV6-5 combines with J gene TRBJ1-1; 8 positions agree with TRBD1. There are 15 residues in the CDR3. Germline assignment: CDR1 MNHEY and CDR2 SVGAGI. V was clipped by 5 bases and J by 0 bases; unmatched bases: 5. The CDR3 sequence: CASSPWDRMNTEAFF. CDR3 in DNA: TGTGCCAGCAGTCCTTGGGACAGGATGAACACTGAAGCTTTCTTT.

The chain couples TRBV11-2 to TRBJ2-1; D is unclear. Trimming left V 1 base short and J 8 bases short, with 3 bases between. Germline lookup yields CDR1 SGHAT and CDR2 FQNNGV. The CDR3 is 11 amino acids. The CDR3 is CASSLVYEQFF. As DNA, the CDR3 is TGTGCCAGCAGCTTAGTCTATGAGCAGTTCTTC.

This chain joins TRBV6-5 and TRBJ1-5, with D uncertain. The CDR3 loop spans 15 amino acids. V lost 2 bases, J lost 0 bases, and 8 bases lay in between. Germline values: CDR1 MNHEY, CDR2 SVGAGI. In DNA, the CDR3 is TGTGCCAGCAGTTACAGGGCAGATAGCAATCAGCCCCAGCATTTT. This sequence encodes CASSYRADSNQPQHF.

V gene TRBV14 combines with J gene TRBJ2-7, with 11 bases aligning to TRBD2. CDR1 and CDR2 (germline): SGHDN, FVKESK. Trimming at V came to 3 bases and at J to 0 bases, leaving 7 bases not matched to a gene. This CDR3 contains 17 residues. The CDR3 DNA sequence: TGTGCCAGCAGCCACAGACAGGGACTAGCGGTCTCCTACGAGCAGTACTTC. Amino acids: CASSHRQGLAVSYEQYF.

The V and J genes are TRBV5-1 and TRBJ2-1; weak D call: TRBD2 (5 bases). From germline, CDR1 is SGHRS and CDR2 YFSETQ. This CDR3 region has 13 residues. The V and J ends lost 0 bases and 9 bases respectively, with 10 bases between them. The CDR3 is CASSLVYTSEQFF. The CDR3 DNA reads as TGCGCCAGCAGCTTGGTGTACACTAGTGAGCAGTTCTTC.

The rearrangement joins TRBV6-5 to TRBJ2-2; D unclear. The germline V gene encodes CDR1 MNHEY and CDR2 SVGAGI. The CDR3 is 16 residues long. Trimming stripped 0 bases from V and 0 bases from J, with 8 bases between. The CDR3 region has the DNA TGTGCCAGCAGTTACTCGAACCTAGCGAACACCGGGGAGCTGTTTTTT. The encoded protein is CASSYSNLANTGELFF.

V gene TRBV4-2 combines with J gene TRBJ2-2, with 7 bases matching TRBD1. Trimming removed 7 bases from V and 5 bases from J; junction bases left unmatched: 7. Per the germline V gene, CDR1 is LGHNA and CDR2 is YNFKEQ. This CDR3 region has 14 residues. The CDR3 loop reads CASNPQGLTGELFF. CDR3 bases: TGTGCCAGCAATCCACAGGGGCTTACCGGGGAGCTGTTTTTT.

The chain combines TRBV7-9 with TRBJ2-3; 12 nucleotides match TRBD2. This CDR3 is 18 amino acids long. V was clipped by 5 bases and J by 3 bases; unmatched bases: 12. The germline gives CDR1 SEHNR, CDR2 FQNEAQ (reference sequence). CDR3 residues: CASSLGASGRAGTDTQYF. The CDR3 DNA reads TGTGCCAGCAGCCTTGGGGCTAGCGGGAGGGCGGGGACAGATACGCAGTATTTT.

The CDR3 DNA sequence: TGTGCCAGCTCCCCGGACCAAAACCGGAATGAGCAGTTCTTC. Encoded protein: CASSPDQNRNEQFF. This chain joins TRBV18 and TRBJ2-1; D gene uncertain. The CDR3 loop spans 14 amino acids. Germline assignment: CDR1 KGHSH and CDR2 LQKENI. The V and J ends lost 6 bases and 7 bases respectively, with 16 bases between them.

The CDR3 loop is CASSAITNYGYTF. CDR3 DNA sequence: TGTGCCAGCAGCGCGATCACGAACTATGGCTACACCTTC. This chain joins TRBV7-8 and TRBJ1-2; D is uncertain. The V end was cut by 5 bases, the J end by 2 bases, with 9 bases between. The CDR3 contains 13 residues. Looked up from germline, CDR1 is SGHVS and CDR2 is FQNEAQ. The whole variable domain, filled in from reference TRBV7-8 and TRBJ1-2, reads GAGVSQSPRYKVAKRGQDVALRCDPISGHVSLFWYQQALGQGPEFLTYFQNEAQLDKSGLPSDRFFAERPEGSVSTLKIQRTQQEDSAVYLCASSAITNYGYTFGSGTRLTVV.

The V call is TRBV2, the J call TRBJ2-7; a possible D gene is TRBD1 (5 bases). Trimming left V 7 bases short and J 1 base short, with 14 bases between. The CDR3 extends over 14 amino acids. Looked up from germline, CDR1 is SNHLY and CDR2 is FYNNEI. For the CDR3, the DNA is TGTGCCAGCAAGGGGCGGCTGATTTCCTACGAGCAGTACTTC. This gives the protein CASKGRLISYEQYF.

This clone was counted once. CDR3 nucleotide sequence: TGCGCCAGCAGCTTGACCGGCGAGCAGTACTTC. As protein: CASSLTGEQYF. The chain employs TRBV5-1 and TRBJ2-7; D not resolved. The CDR3 totals 11 residues. Trimming cost V 1 base and J 6 bases, with 5 bases left between them. Germline loops: CDR1 SGHRS, CDR2 YFSETQ.

The gene calls are TRBV7-6 and TRBJ2-7, with 13 bases lining up with TRBD2. Germline V gene data show CDR1 as SGHVS and CDR2 as FNYEAQ. With V trimmed by 0 bases and J by 3 bases, 8 bases remained unmatched. The CDR3 totals 18 residues. The CDR3 DNA sequence: TGTGCCAGCAGCTTAGCGTTTCGGACTAGCGGGAGCCTCTACGAGCAGTACTTC. Protein sequence: CASSLAFRTSGSLYEQYF.

V usage is TRBV9 and J usage is TRBJ1-1; no definite D call. Germline CDR1 and CDR2: SGDLS and YYNGEE. Trimming removed 0 bases at V and 6 bases at J, with 9 bases between. The CDR3 is 13 residues long. This CDR3 reads CASSVGAGSEAFF. In DNA form, the CDR3 reads TGTGCCAGCAGCGTAGGGGCGGGATCTGAAGCTTTCTTT.